These 28 T cell receptor beta chains originate from one sample sequenced in a study of T cell responses to AZD1222 COVID-19 vaccine. Data came from immunoSEQ multiplex PCR; TCRdb stores just in-frame clones and leaves some out. The table has about 260,000 clones, over 90% seen once. This specimen consisted of peripheral blood, obtained on day 0 of AZD1222 vaccination. The receptors here all came from an adult in good health.

V usage is TRBV7-9 and J usage is TRBJ1-4; 7 bases fit TRBD1. The CDR3 covers 15 residues. V gave up 4 bases and J gave up 2 bases; unmatched junction bases: 4. Germline values: CDR1 SEHNR, CDR2 FQNEAQ (reference sequence). The CDR3 nucleotides are TGTGCCAGCAGCTCTCGCAGGGGGACTAATGAAAAACTGTTTTTT. This sequence encodes CASSSRRGTNEKLFF.

This clone was recorded at least ten times. The V and J genes are TRBV6-5 and TRBJ1-5; 7 nucleotides agree with TRBD1. Germline values: CDR1 MNHEY, CDR2 SVGAGI. V lost 7 bases and J lost 4; bases outside the gene matches: 10. This CDR3 is built from 15 residues. The CDR3 spells CASTVTGWDNQPQHF. CDR3 nucleotides: TGTGCCAGCACTGTGACAGGGTGGGATAATCAGCCCCAGCATTTT.

The chain carries TRBV12-3 or TRBV12-4 and TRBJ1-4, with D possibly TRBD1 on 6 matching bases. Trimming left V 4 bases short and J 4 bases short, with 7 bases between. The CDR3 covers 13 residues. The CDR3 DNA reads as TGTGCCAGCAGTTCAGGGGATAATGAAAAACTGTTTTTT. It encodes CASSSGDNEKLFF.

The chain joins TRBV28 to TRBJ2-7; tentative D call: TRBD1 (6 bases). The CDR3 contains 15 residues. V lost 6 bases and J 5 bases, leaving 20 bases between the germline ends. CDR1 is MDHEN, CDR2 SYDVKM, per germline. The CDR3 bases are TGTGCCAGCAGCCTTAGTACAGGGTTAGTCCACGAGCAGTACTTC. It yields the protein CASSLSTGLVHEQYF.

The chain recombines TRBV19 with TRBJ1-1; tentative D call: TRBD1 (5 bases). The V and J ends lost 2 bases and 6 bases respectively, with 13 bases between them. From germline, CDR1 is LNHDA and CDR2 SQIVND (reference sequence). CDR3 size: 14 residues. The CDR3 is CASSITGGGAEAFF. The CDR3, as DNA: TGTGCCAGTAGTATAACCGGGGGAGGCGCTGAAGCTTTCTTT.

The V gene is TRBV7-9, the J gene TRBJ1-2; 9 bases fit TRBD1. CDR3 length: 15 amino acids. Germline CDR1 reads SEHNR; CDR2 reads FQNEAQ (reference sequence). The junction had 5 bases not matched to a gene; V was cut back by 5 bases and J by 1 base. CDR3 protein: CASSRGQGHNYGYTF. CDR3 DNA sequence: TGTGCCAGCAGCAGGGGACAGGGCCATAACTATGGCTACACCTTC.

The chain recombines TRBV9 with TRBJ2-5; D is perhaps TRBD2 (5 bases). The germline gives CDR1 SGDLS, CDR2 YYNGEE. This CDR3 spans 13 amino acids. V was trimmed by 0 bases and J by 3 bases, leaving 6 bases between them. The CDR3 nucleotides are TGTGCCAGCAGCGTAGGGAGGAAAGAGACCCAGTACTTC. This gives the protein CASSVGRKETQYF.

This sequence joins TRBV6-5 and TRBJ2-5; TRBD2 matches 7 bases. The CDR3 length is 15 residues. V was clipped by 6 bases and J by 4 bases; unmatched bases: 11. CDR1 and CDR2 (germline): MNHEY, SVGAGI. The CDR3 region is CASSRPATGGETQYF. CDR3 nucleotides: TGTGCCAGCAGCCGACCGGCAACGGGGGGAGAGACCCAGTACTTC.

This clone was seen only a few times. V is TRBV7-3 and J is TRBJ1-1; D is uncertain. With 0 bases removed from V and 4 bases from J, the gap between germline ends came to 6 bases. Germline CDR1 reads SGHTA; CDR2 reads FQGTGA. The CDR3 is 13 amino acids. CDR3 bases: TGTGCCAGCAGCTTAACCCCCGTCACTGAAGCTTTCTTT. Encoded protein: CASSLTPVTEAFF.

This clone appeared once. The CDR3 nucleotides read TGTGCCACCAGCAGAGATGTCGGTGGCAGGGCCGACGGAAACACCATATATTTT. It translates to CATSRDVGGRADGNTIYF. The chain recombines TRBV15 with TRBJ1-3, with a tentative D call TRBD1 (5 bases). V lost 0 bases to trimming and J lost 4 bases, with 19 bases between them. This CDR3 comprises 18 residues. Germline V gives CDR1 LNHNV, CDR2 YYDKDF (reference sequence).

The chain is built from TRBV28 and TRBJ1-1; no definite D call. The CDR3 loop spans 15 amino acids. V dropped 4 bases and J dropped 7 bases, with 19 bases sitting between them. From germline, CDR1 is MDHEN and CDR2 SYDVKM. The CDR3 loop reads CASSYTRRGRNEAFF. The DNA for the CDR3 is TGTGCCAGCAGTTACACGAGGAGAGGGAGGAATGAAGCTTTCTTT.

This chain connects TRBV6-5 to TRBJ1-5; 11 nucleotides match TRBD1. The junction had 7 bases not matched to a gene; V was cut back by 11 bases and J by 4 bases. The length of the CDR3 is 14 residues. Germline V gives CDR1 MNHEY, CDR2 SVGAGI. This chain's CDR3 is CAVSDRGRNQPQHF. The CDR3 DNA sequence: TGTGCCGTATCGGACAGGGGGCGAAATCAGCCCCAGCATTTT.

In DNA form, the CDR3 reads TGTGCCAGCTCACCAAGGCCTAAGCCCACCGGGGAGCTGTTTTTT. Translated: CASSPRPKPTGELFF. The chain combines TRBV18 with TRBJ2-2; D remains unclear. Germline CDR1 reads KGHSH; CDR2 reads LQKENI. Trimming removed 2 bases at V and 4 bases at J, with 11 bases between. This CDR3 comprises 15 residues. The entire variable domain, with the rest obtained from reference TRBV18 and TRBJ2-2, is as follows: NAGVMQNPRHLVRRRGQEARLRCSPMKGHSHVYWYRQLPEEGLKFMVYLQKENIIDESGMPKERFSAEFPKEGPSILRIQQVVRGDSAAYFCASSPRPKPTGELFFGEGSRLTVL.

J is TRBJ2-3 and V is TRBV28; possible D gene TRBD2, 6 bases. The germline V gene encodes CDR1 MDHEN and CDR2 SYDVKM. The CDR3 contains 15 residues. The V and J ends lost 6 bases and 5 bases respectively, with 18 bases between them. Written as DNA, the CDR3 is TGTGCCAGCAGAAAAGCGGCCCCCGGGAGAGATACGCAGTATTTT. It translates to CASRKAAPGRDTQYF.

This clone was seen a few times. This sequence joins TRBV28 and TRBJ2-7; possible D gene TRBD2, 6 bases. This CDR3 has 14 residues. The V gene's germline CDR1 is MDHEN and CDR2 SYDVKM. V was clipped by 2 bases and J by 2 bases, with 10 bases between them. The CDR3 reads CASSLGTGAYEQYF. The CDR3 DNA is TGTGCCAGCAGTTTAGGGACGGGAGCCTACGAGCAGTACTTC.

J is TRBJ2-7 and V is TRBV4-2; D remains ambiguous. This CDR3 contains 16 residues. CDR1 is LGHNA, CDR2 YNFKEQ, per germline. Trimming took off 0 bases at V and 0 bases at J, with 12 bases between the two ends. The CDR3 coding sequence is TGTGCCAGCAGCCAAGATCGGGCCCCTAACTCCTACGAGCAGTACTTC. It is translated as CASSQDRAPNSYEQYF.

V usage is TRBV9 and J usage is TRBJ2-4, with 8 nucleotides matching TRBD1. Germline loops: CDR1 SGDLS, CDR2 YYNGEE. The CDR3 has 13 amino acids. With V trimmed by 4 bases and J by 6 bases, 3 bases remained unmatched. Here the CDR3 reads CASSFGQGNIQYF. The CDR3 DNA reads TGTGCCAGCAGCTTCGGACAGGGAAACATTCAGTACTTC.

The V and J genes are TRBV5-4 and TRBJ2-3, with D perhaps matching TRBD1 (5 bases). Trimming took off 5 bases at V and 6 bases at J, with 13 bases between the two ends. The length of the CDR3 is 13 residues. Germline CDR1 SGHNT, CDR2 YYREEE (reference sequence). In nucleotides, the CDR3 is TGTGCCAGCAGACCAGACAGTCTCGATACGCAGTATTTT. It codes for CASRPDSLDTQYF. The full variable domain, its missing parts supplied by reference TRBV5-4 and TRBJ2-3, is ETGVTQSPTHLIKTRGQQVTLRCSSQSGHNTVSWYQQALGQGPQFIFQYYREEENGRGNFPPRFSGLQFPNYSSELNVNALELDDSALYLCASRPDSLDTQYFGPGTRLTVL.

V is TRBV2 and J is TRBJ1-2; 7 bases fit TRBD1. J lost 4 bases, V lost 7 bases, and 12 bases had no gene match. The CDR3 contains 15 residues. Germline CDR1 SNHLY, CDR2 FYNNEI. This chain's CDR3 is CASTEGAGTVYGYTF. CDR3 sequence (DNA): TGTGCCAGCACCGAGGGGGCGGGGACGGTCTATGGCTACACCTTC.

This chain connects TRBV7-9 to TRBJ2-1, with D tentatively TRBD2 (7 bases). V was pared by 3 bases and J by 9 bases, with 27 bases between. The CDR3 spans 18 residues. Germline loops: CDR1 SEHNR, CDR2 FQNEAQ (reference sequence). The CDR3 region is CASSFLPRGRGRGSEQFF. CDR3 DNA sequence: TGTGCCAGCAGCTTCCTACCCCGAGGGCGGGGGCGCGGTAGTGAGCAGTTCTTC.

The chain couples TRBV5-1 to TRBJ1-6; D may be TRBD1 (6 bases). CDR1 and CDR2 (germline): SGHRS, YFSETQ. The length of the CDR3 is 17 residues. V was pared by 5 bases and J by 0 bases, with 15 bases between. The CDR3 DNA sequence: TGCGCCAGCAGTACCGGGACAACCAGCTCCTATAATTCACCCCTCCACTTT. It is translated as CASSTGTTSSYNSPLHF.

The chain links TRBV30 to TRBJ2-1; the match to TRBD2 covers 10 bases. With 0 bases clipped from V and 8 bases from J, the junction kept 4 bases outside the gene matches. The CDR3 is made up of 14 amino acids. The germline CDR1 and CDR2 sequences are GTSNPN and SVGIG (reference sequence). In nucleotides, the CDR3 is TGTGCCTGGAGTGTACTAGCGGGACTGGATGAGCAGTTCTTC. It codes for CAWSVLAGLDEQFF.

The J gene is TRBJ2-1, the V gene TRBV4-2; D call uncertain. The CDR3 has 11 residues. Germline assignment: CDR1 LGHNA and CDR2 YNFKEQ. The ends were cut back, 2 bases at V and 6 bases at J, with 2 bases in the middle. CDR3 amino acids: CASSQLNEQFF. The CDR3 region has the DNA TGTGCCAGCAGCCAACTCAATGAGCAGTTCTTC.

V and J are TRBV19 and TRBJ2-4; no definite D call. Between the trimmed V and J ends, which lost 1 base and 7 bases, there was a span of 11 bases. The CDR3 is made up of 14 amino acids. Germline-derived CDR1 and CDR2 are LNHDA and SQIVND (reference sequence). CDR3 sequence: CASSIGDLRNIQYF. The CDR3 DNA sequence: TGTGCCAGTAGTATAGGCGACCTGAGGAACATTCAGTACTTC.

This clone was observed a single time. The chain recombines TRBV10-3 with TRBJ1-5; tentative D call: TRBD1 (6 bases). Germline V gene lookup returns CDR1 ENHRY and CDR2 SYGVKD. CDR3 length: 14 residues. The V end lost 3 bases, the J end lost 3 bases, and 9 bases lay between the germline ends. CDR3 nucleotides: TGTGCCATCAGTGAAGGGGGAGACAATCAGCCCCAGCATTTT. It is translated as CAISEGGDNQPQHF.

This clone has only one observation. V and J are TRBV7-3 and TRBJ1-6; possibly TRBD1 for D (5 bases). Germline-derived CDR1 and CDR2 are SGHTA and FQGTGA. The V and J ends lost 5 bases and 10 bases respectively, with 12 bases between them. This CDR3 has 13 residues. CDR3 DNA sequence: TGTGCCAGCAGCCAAGGGGTGGCCTCACCCCTCCACTTT. Translation: CASSQGVASPLHF.

The V and J genes are TRBV9 and TRBJ1-3; no definite D call. The CDR3 is 14 residues long. Germline CDR1 SGDLS, CDR2 YYNGEE. Trimming pared 3 bases from V and 1 base from J, leaving 8 bases between. CDR3 sequence reads: CASSGPPSGNTIYF. Written as DNA, the CDR3 is TGTGCCAGCAGCGGCCCTCCATCTGGAAACACCATATATTTT.

The V call is TRBV20-1, the J call TRBJ2-1; possible D gene TRBD1, 6 bases. Germline V gene data show CDR1 as DFQATT and CDR2 as SNEGSKA (reference sequence). V dropped 5 bases and J dropped 12 bases, with 14 bases sitting between them. The CDR3 contains 11 residues. This CDR3 is CSAGPGHGQFF. The CDR3 coding sequence is TGCAGTGCTGGCCCGGGACACGGGCAGTTCTTC.